This T cell receptor beta chain was identified during a study of brain metastases from non-small cell lung cancer. Only in-frame clones appear in the TCRdb table, and some are missing; sequencing was by immunoSEQ multiplex PCR. The sample shows 2,000 to 2,500 clones, 83% of them seen only once. CDR1 and CDR2 (germline): SGHDT, YYEEEE. There are 15 residues in the CDR3. Trimming removed 2 bases at V and 0 bases at J, with 12 bases between. V and J are TRBV5-6 and TRBJ2-7; perhaps TRBD2 as D (7 bases). The sequencing sample was made of tumor-adjacent normal tissue. The origin of this receptor is a donor older than 35 with non-small cell lung cancer. The CDR3 loop reads CASSLYGGPSYEQYF. CDR3 nucleotide sequence: TGTGCCAGCAGCTTATACGGGGGGCCCTCCTACGAGCAGTACTTC.